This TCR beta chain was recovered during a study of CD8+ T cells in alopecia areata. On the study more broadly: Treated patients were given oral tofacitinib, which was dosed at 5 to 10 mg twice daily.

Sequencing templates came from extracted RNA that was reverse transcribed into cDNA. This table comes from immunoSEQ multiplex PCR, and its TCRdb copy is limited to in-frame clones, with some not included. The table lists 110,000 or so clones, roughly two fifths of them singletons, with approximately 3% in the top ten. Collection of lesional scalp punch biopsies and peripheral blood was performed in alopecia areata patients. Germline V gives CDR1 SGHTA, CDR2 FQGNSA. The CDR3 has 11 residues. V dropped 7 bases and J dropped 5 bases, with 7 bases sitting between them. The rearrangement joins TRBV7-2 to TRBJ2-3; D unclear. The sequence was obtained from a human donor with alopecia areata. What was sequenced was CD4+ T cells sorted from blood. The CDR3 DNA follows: TGTGCCAGCAAGTGGGTAGATACGCAGTATTTT. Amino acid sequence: CASKWVDTQYF.